Following are 17 T cell receptor beta chains from one sample sequenced in a study of early T cells in non-severe SARS-CoV-2 infection. TCRdb processed the 5' RACE reads anew with MiXCR; each CDR3 protein has one entry. The data hold about 110,000 distinct CDR3 sequences, with over 9.5% observed a single time. This material consisted of whole blood, taken at baseline. These receptors originate from an adult who was a healthcare worker with PCR-confirmed SARS-CoV-2 infection or an uninfected control (not recorded which).

The chain is built from TRBV20-1 and TRBJ2-7, with D maybe TRBD2 (6 bases). The CDR3 has 13 residues. Germline lookup yields CDR1 DFQATT and CDR2 SNEGSKA (reference sequence). The V and J ends lost 3 bases and 2 bases respectively, with 11 bases between them. CDR3 nucleotide sequence: TGCAGTGCTAGCGGGCGGGGAACCTACGAGCAGTACTTC. Its protein product is CSASGRGTYEQYF.

With respect to this clonotype: The germline gene is not matched at one end of the junction; a read error may be the cause. The chain uses TRBV18 and TRBJ1-2; D unclear. CDR1 is KGHSH, CDR2 LQKENI, per germline. This CDR3 is built from 14 residues. The CDR3 is CASPPLDLIYGYTF. CDR3 coding DNA: TGTGCCAGCCCACCACTCGATCTTATCTATGGCTACACCTTC. The variable domain in full, completed from reference TRBV18 and TRBJ1-2, reads NAGVMQNPRHLVRRRGQEARLRCSPMKGHSHVYWYRQLPEEGLKFMVYLQKENIIDESGMPKERFSAEFPKEGPSILRIQQVVRGDSAAYFCASPPLDLIYGYTFGSGTRLTVV.

The table lists this clonotype with many counts. The chain is built from TRBV20-1 and TRBJ1-5; no clear D gene. From germline, CDR1 is DFQATT and CDR2 SNEGSKA (reference sequence). The CDR3 is made up of 16 amino acids. Trimming stripped 6 bases from V and 9 bases from J, with 27 bases between. CDR3: CSARPLVSGDVWPQHF. Here the CDR3 DNA reads TGCAGTGCGAGGCCCCTGGTTTCCGGGGATGTTTGGCCCCAGCATTTT.

The V gene is TRBV2, the J gene TRBJ2-7; a weak D match, TRBD1 (5 bases). Trimming cost V 3 bases and J 3 bases, with 9 bases left between them. This CDR3 spans 13 amino acids. Looked up from germline, CDR1 is SNHLY and CDR2 is FYNNEI. CDR3 protein: CASSEGQVYEQYF. The CDR3 DNA is TGTGCCAGCAGTGAGGGGCAGGTCTACGAGCAGTACTTC.

The V and J genes are TRBV14 and TRBJ2-1; D may be TRBD2 (5 bases). In germline, CDR1 is SGHDN, CDR2 FVKESK. V dropped 1 base and J dropped 4 bases, with 14 bases sitting between them. The CDR3 covers 16 residues. The CDR3 bases are TGTGCCAGCAGCCAAGGTTACGAGCGGAGATACAATGAGCAGTTCTTC. It specifies CASSQGYERRYNEQFF. The variable domain in full, completed from reference TRBV14 and TRBJ2-1, reads EAGVTQFPSHSVIEKGQTVTLRCDPISGHDNLYWYRRVMGKEIKFLLHFVKESKQDESGMPNNRFLAERTGGTYSTLKVQPAELEDSGVYFCASSQGYERRYNEQFFGPGTRLTVL.

The rearrangement joins TRBV7-9 to TRBJ1-2, with D perhaps TRBD1 (5 bases). The CDR3 extends over 16 amino acids. Germline V gene sequence: CDR1 SEHNR, CDR2 FQNEAQ (reference sequence). Trimming took 0 bases from V and 5 from J, leaving 16 bases between them. The CDR3 spells CASSLAQGQGLYGYTF. CDR3 coding DNA: TGTGCCAGCAGCTTAGCGCAGGGCCAGGGCCTGTATGGCTACACCTTC.

The CDR3 is CSVGGGGASYEQYF. The DNA for the CDR3 is TGCAGCGTTGGAGGAGGGGGCGCATCGTACGAGCAGTACTTC. The V call is TRBV29-1, the J call TRBJ2-7; TRBD1 might be the D (7 bases). Trimming stripped 4 bases from V and 4 bases from J, with 17 bases between. CDR1 and CDR2 from the germline V gene are SQVTM and ANQGSEA. CDR3 length: 14 residues.

In this sample, this clonotype turned up many times. The rearrangement links TRBV6-1 to TRBJ1-1; 7 positions agree with TRBD1. The V and J ends lost 4 bases and 5 bases, in that order; junction bases with no gene match: 10. There are 15 residues in the CDR3. Germline V gene lookup returns CDR1 MNHNS and CDR2 SASEGT. The CDR3 reads CASSVEYRGNTEAFF. CDR3 sequence (DNA): TGTGCCAGCAGTGTGGAGTACAGGGGAAATACTGAAGCTTTCTTT.

Only a few counts were recorded for this clonotype. The V and J genes are TRBV27 and TRBJ2-7; D may be TRBD2 (5 bases). V was cut by 3 bases and J by 2 bases, with 11 bases left in between. Germline V lookup: CDR1 MNHEY, CDR2 SMNVEV (reference sequence). This CDR3 spans 14 amino acids. The CDR3 DNA is TGTGCCAGCAGTTTTACCGGGGTAACCTACGAGCAGTACTTC. Amino acids: CASSFTGVTYEQYF.

The chain uses TRBV19 and TRBJ2-4, with D maybe TRBD1 (5 bases). The germline CDR1 and CDR2 sequences are LNHDA and SQIVND (reference sequence). This CDR3 has 14 amino acids. V shed 5 bases and J shed 0 bases, with 8 bases lying between them. The CDR3 DNA reads TGTGCCAGTAGTGGGGCAGCAGCCAAAAACATTCAGTACTTC. Translation gives CASSGAAAKNIQYF.

This clonotype showed up just a few times. The gene calls are TRBV25-1 and TRBJ1-5; D gene ambiguous. Germline CDR1 and CDR2: MGHDK and SYGVNS. The CDR3 length is 14 residues. Trimming removed 4 bases at V and 3 bases at J, with 10 bases between. The CDR3 loop is CASSAQLTNQPQHF. As DNA, the CDR3 is TGTGCCAGCAGTGCACAGCTGACCAATCAGCCCCAGCATTTT.

This clonotype appeared many times. V usage is TRBV7-9 and J usage is TRBJ2-5, with 9 bases matching TRBD2. There are 16 residues in the CDR3. The V and J ends lost 5 bases and 3 bases, in that order; junction bases with no gene match: 10. CDR1 SEHNR and CDR2 FQNEAQ come from the germline V gene (reference sequence). CDR3 region: CASSLTGTSREETQYF. The DNA for the CDR3 is TGTGCCAGCAGCCTAACCGGGACTAGCAGGGAAGAGACCCAGTACTTC.

This clonotype was recorded many times. The chain uses TRBV7-9 and TRBJ1-3, with 10 nucleotides matching TRBD1. The J segment lost 4 bases and the V segment lost 6 bases, leaving 9 bases of the junction unmatched. The CDR3 is 16 amino acids. Germline CDR1 reads SEHNR; CDR2 reads FQNEAQ (reference sequence). This chain's CDR3 is CASRSRQGARGNTIYF. In DNA, the CDR3 is TGTGCCAGCAGAAGTCGACAGGGGGCGAGAGGAAACACCATATATTTT.

The chain employs TRBV12-3 or TRBV12-4 and TRBJ2-1; D call uncertain. This CDR3 is 12 amino acids long. Between the trimmed V and J ends, which lost 2 bases and 6 bases, there was a span of 5 bases. The CDR3 sequence: CASSLRPNEQFF. CDR3 in DNA: TGTGCCAGCAGTTTACGACCCAATGAGCAGTTCTTC.

The chain carries TRBV12-2 and TRBJ1-1; TRBD1 reflects the table's D call only, with no check against the DNA. TRBV12-2 represents a pseudogene. The CDR3 has 15 amino acids. CDR3 residues: CASRLARAVDSEAFF. CDR3 coding DNA: TGTGCAAGTCGCTTGGCCCGGGCGGTAGACAGTGAAGCTTTCTTT.

This clonotype showed up just a few times. The chain uses TRBV6-1 and TRBJ1-1; D gene unclear. Between the trimmed V and J ends, which lost 0 bases and 0 bases, there was a span of 8 bases. The CDR3 loop spans 15 amino acids. The germline V gene encodes CDR1 MNHNS and CDR2 SASEGT. CDR3 protein: CASSEAKMLNTEAFF. The CDR3 nucleotides are TGTGCCAGCAGTGAAGCGAAAATGCTGAACACTGAAGCTTTCTTT.

This clonotype occurred a few times. The chain employs TRBV6-6 and TRBJ2-7; TRBD1 aligns across 12 bases. Germline trimming cut 5 bases from V and 7 bases from J; bases unmatched to any gene: 6. Per germline, CDR1 MNHNY and CDR2 SVGAGI (reference sequence). The CDR3 sequence is 14 residues long. The CDR3 sequence is CASSKGQGAGEQYF. As DNA, the CDR3 is TGTGCCAGCAGTAAGGGACAGGGGGCGGGGGAGCAGTACTTC.